This passage covers 16 T cell receptor beta chains from one sample sequenced in a study of T cell changes during pregnancy in multiple sclerosis. Assay: immunoSEQ multiplex PCR; the TCRdb copy retains only in-frame clones and omits some. The table shows 70,000 to 80,000 clones, with about 94% occurring only once. The input for sequencing was peripheral blood, taken in the third trimester of pregnancy. The receptors stem from a female donor with multiple sclerosis, enrolled in a pregnancy study.

The rearrangement links TRBV5-5 to TRBJ1-4, with 7 bases identical to TRBD1. The V gene end was trimmed by 2 bases and the J gene end by 5 bases; junction bases not matched to a gene: 12. The germline gives CDR1 SGHKS, CDR2 YYEKEE (reference sequence). This CDR3 spans 17 amino acids. CDR3 amino acids: CASSLASGTALNEKLFF. The CDR3 region has the DNA TGTGCCAGCAGCTTAGCCTCCGGGACAGCGCTAAATGAAAAACTGTTTTTT.

The V and J genes are TRBV30 and TRBJ2-5; D is perhaps TRBD2 (5 bases). Deletions cut 0 bases from V and 5 bases from J, with 13 bases between. The CDR3 runs to 14 residues. Germline V gives CDR1 GTSNPN, CDR2 SVGIG (reference sequence). The CDR3 protein is CAWSVPGFLETQYF. The CDR3 DNA is TGTGCCTGGAGTGTACCGGGGTTTTTGGAGACCCAGTACTTC.

The chain couples TRBV5-1 to TRBJ1-2, with 10 bases that match TRBD1. The CDR3 spans 14 residues. Per the germline V gene, CDR1 is SGHRS and CDR2 is YFSETQ. With V trimmed by 5 bases and J by 4 bases, 5 bases remained unmatched. The CDR3 loop is CASRRGQGTYGYTF. The CDR3 DNA reads as TGCGCCAGCAGACGGGGACAGGGGACCTATGGCTACACCTTC.

The chain has TRBV7-6 and TRBJ2-5, with 8 bases aligning to TRBD1. Trimming at V came to 4 bases and at J to 7 bases, leaving 8 bases not matched to a gene. The CDR3 length is 14 residues. In germline, CDR1 is SGHVS, CDR2 FNYEAQ. The CDR3 nucleotides are TGTGCCAGCAGCTCATCAGGGGGCTCAGGGACCCAGTACTTC. Its protein product is CASSSSGGSGTQYF.

The table lists this clone with a count of one. The V gene is TRBV29-1, the J gene TRBJ2-7; TRBD1 matches at 8 bases. V trimming: 1 base; J trimming: 0 bases; junction bases outside the gene matches: 5. CDR1 is SQVTM, CDR2 ANQGSEA, per germline. The CDR3 is 15 residues long. CDR3 residues: CSVEGDRSSSYEQYF. The CDR3 DNA follows: TGCAGCGTTGAAGGGGACAGGTCTAGCTCCTACGAGCAGTACTTC.

The chain employs TRBV19 and TRBJ1-1; possibly TRBD1 for D (5 bases). Trimming pared 1 base from V and 1 base from J, leaving 7 bases between. Looked up from germline, CDR1 is LNHDA and CDR2 is SQIVND (reference sequence). The CDR3 loop spans 14 amino acids. The CDR3 sequence: CASSIGQGNTEAFF. The CDR3 nucleotides are TGTGCCAGTAGTATAGGCCAGGGGAACACTGAAGCTTTCTTT.

This clone was detected only once. The V call is TRBV7-6, the J call TRBJ1-1; TRBD1 aligns across 7 bases. The junction had 4 bases not matched to a gene; V was cut back by 8 bases and J by 1 base. The CDR3 length is 13 residues. Germline assignment: CDR1 SGHVS and CDR2 FNYEAQ. Here the CDR3 reads CASSEGANTEAFF. CDR3 sequence (DNA): TGTGCCAGCTCCGAGGGGGCGAACACTGAAGCTTTCTTT.

This clone was counted once. The chain carries TRBV7-3 and TRBJ1-1, with D maybe TRBD1 (6 bases). The CDR3 has 13 residues. Trimming stripped 3 bases from V and 3 bases from J, with 8 bases between. Germline assignment: CDR1 SGHTA and CDR2 FQGTGA. The chain's CDR3 is CASSFYRDTEAFF. The DNA of the CDR3 is TGTGCCAGCAGCTTTTACAGGGACACTGAAGCTTTCTTT.

The chain employs TRBV10-3 and TRBJ2-3; 8 bases are a match to TRBD2. Germline V gene data show CDR1 as ENHRY and CDR2 as SYGVKD. The CDR3 is 18 residues long. J lost 0 bases, V lost 3 bases, and 11 bases had no gene match. This CDR3 reads CAISDPPGGPSSTDTQYF. The CDR3 DNA sequence: TGTGCCATCAGTGACCCCCCGGGGGGGCCCTCTAGCACAGATACGCAGTATTTT.

The chain has TRBV7-2 and TRBJ1-3, with no clear D. V lost 3 bases, J lost 0 bases, and 12 bases lay in between. CDR3 length equals 16 residues. CDR1 and CDR2 (germline): SGHTA, FQGNSA. The CDR3 DNA reads TGTGCCAGCAGCTTTTCGGGTCCCAGCTCTGGAAACACCATATATTTT. Encoded protein: CASSFSGPSSGNTIYF.

This clone was seen just once. The CDR3, as DNA: TGTGCCAGCAGCAGAACTAGCGGGGACAATGAGCAGTTCTTC. This codes for CASSRTSGDNEQFF. This chain uses TRBV7-9 with TRBJ2-1, with 10 bases fitting TRBD2. V lost 5 bases to trimming and J lost 5 bases; unmatched junction nucleotides: 3. Germline loops: CDR1 SEHNR, CDR2 FQNEAQ (reference sequence). The CDR3 extends over 14 amino acids.

The rearrangement links TRBV7-9 to TRBJ2-7; D might be TRBD1 (5 bases). CDR1 and CDR2 from the germline V gene are SEHNR and FQNEAQ (reference sequence). This CDR3 contains 16 residues. Trimming stripped 3 bases from V and 0 bases from J, with 15 bases between. CDR3 sequence reads: CASSLGPRDNSYEQYF. Here the CDR3 DNA reads TGTGCCAGCAGCTTGGGCCCCAGGGATAACTCCTACGAGCAGTACTTC.

The gene calls are TRBV5-5 and TRBJ2-7, with TRBD1 matching 8 bases. Looked up from germline, CDR1 is SGHKS and CDR2 is YYEKEE (reference sequence). The V and J ends lost 0 bases and 5 bases, in that order; junction bases with no gene match: 4. This CDR3 comprises 14 residues. CDR3 nucleotide sequence: TGTGCCAGCAGCTTGGTGGCAGGGGGCCACGAGCAGTACTTC. As protein: CASSLVAGGHEQYF.

The chain links TRBV19 to TRBJ2-1, with TRBD2 matching 8 bases. The CDR3 runs 14 residues. The germline gives CDR1 LNHDA, CDR2 SQIVND (reference sequence). The junction had 7 bases not matched to a gene; V was cut back by 9 bases and J by 3 bases. DNA of the CDR3: TGTGCCAGCCACGGGGGGGACGGCTACAATGAGCAGTTCTTC. Translation gives CASHGGDGYNEQFF. Full variable domain (remainder filled in from reference TRBV19 and TRBJ2-1): DGGITQSPKYLFRKEGQNVTLSCEQNLNHDAMYWYRQDPGQGLRLIYYSQIVNDFQKGDIAEGYSVSREKKESFPLTVTSAQKNPTAFYLCASHGGDGYNEQFFGPGTRLTVL.

This chain uses TRBV27 with TRBJ2-1, with 12 bases fitting TRBD2. J was trimmed by 6 bases and V by 6 bases; bases with no gene match: 9. The germline gives CDR1 MNHEY, CDR2 SMNVEV (reference sequence). The CDR3 loop spans 16 amino acids. The CDR3 spells CASRELAGGLGNEQFF. The CDR3 DNA reads as TGTGCCAGCAGAGAACTAGCGGGGGGCCTTGGCAATGAGCAGTTCTTC.

The CDR3 loop reads CASSFGGTRTDTQYF. The CDR3, as DNA: TGTGCCAGCAGCTTCGGCGGGACCCGCACAGATACGCAGTATTTT. V usage is TRBV7-2 and J usage is TRBJ2-3, with D possibly being TRBD2 (6 bases). V lost 3 bases, J lost 1 base, and 11 bases lay in between. CDR1 is SGHTA and CDR2 is FQGNSA in the germline V gene. The CDR3 totals 15 residues.